The present T cell receptor (beta chain) was sequenced within a study of CD8+ T cells in alopecia areata. CDR1 is SQVTM, CDR2 ANQGSEA, per germline. Trimming stripped 1 base from V and 2 bases from J, with 8 bases between. The CDR3 runs to 13 residues. RNA, once extracted, was reverse transcribed into cDNA for use as the sequencing template. Profiled with immunoSEQ multiplex PCR; TCRdb holds only in-frame clones, not every one. This table holds 150,000 to 200,000 clones, around 60% found once. The chain employs TRBV29-1 and TRBJ1-2, with no clear D. The TCR was taken from a human donor with alopecia areata. The material sequenced was CD4+ T cells sorted from blood, taken at week 0. CDR3 sequence (DNA): TGCAGCGTTGAAGGGCCAGAGAACTATGGCTACACCTTC. Protein: CSVEGPENYGYTF.